These T cell receptor beta chains were read from a single sample in a study of shared T cell receptors in the human thymus. Profiled with immunoSEQ multiplex PCR; TCRdb holds only in-frame clones, not every one. The repertoire holds about 380,000 clones, with 95% as singletons. Sequencing was carried out using thymocytes. These receptors were taken from a human donor. Both conserved end residues are part of each CDR3. Fields, in order: clone size, V gene, D gene, J gene, CDR3 protein, CDR3 DNA. D genes are given only for firm matches. Size is stated for part of the rows, as once, few or many counts, or as a class when the clone is expanded.

few	TRBV5-1	TRBD2	TRBJ2-1	CASSLIQRGNGYNEQFF	TGCGCCAGCAGCTTAATCCAGCGGGGAAACGGGTACAATGAGCAGTTCTTC
.	TRBV30	.	TRBJ1-1	CAWKDGGGTEAFF	TGTGCCTGGAAGGACGGGGGGGGCACTGAAGCTTTCTTT
.	TRBV7-2	TRBD1	TRBJ2-7	CASSLVRTGGYEQYF	TGTGCCAGCAGCTTAGTCAGGACAGGGGGCTACGAGCAGTACTTC
.	TRBV28	TRBD1	TRBJ1-1	CASLWRGRPDAEAFF	TGTGCCAGCCTCTGGAGGGGGCGGCCCGACGCTGAAGCTTTCTTT
.	TRBV5-4	.	TRBJ1-1	CASSSRTLGPDPNTEAFF	TGTGCCAGCAGCTCACGGACCCTCGGGCCAGATCCGAACACTGAAGCTTTCTTT
.	TRBV19	.	TRBJ2-2	CASIPSFAGLNTGELFF	TGTGCCAGTATCCCCTCTTTCGCGGGACTGAACACCGGGGAGCTGTTTTTT
.	TRBV7-9	.	TRBJ1-5	CASSPTDNSGQPQHF	TGTGCCAGCAGCCCGACAGATAATAGTGGCCAGCCCCAGCATTTT
.	TRBV6-1	.	TRBJ1-5	CASSVPSRDSNQPQHF	TGTGCCAGCAGTGTCCCCTCGAGGGATAGCAATCAGCCCCAGCATTTT
.	TRBV30	.	TRBJ1-4	CAWSVKRRKGEKLFF	TGTGCCTGGAGTGTAAAACGGAGGAAAGGTGAAAAACTGTTTTTT
.	TRBV7-9	.	TRBJ2-5	CASSFSGGEQETQYF	TGTGCCAGCAGCTTTAGCGGAGGGGAGCAAGAGACCCAGTACTTC
.	TRBV19	TRBD1	TRBJ2-5	CASSIEWTGEQETQYF	TGTGCCAGTAGTATAGAGTGGACAGGGGAACAAGAGACCCAGTACTTC
.	TRBV28	.	TRBJ1-4	CASSLCCNGESREKLFF	TGTGCCAGCAGTTTATGCTGTAACGGGGAGTCCCGCGAAAAACTGTTTTTT
.	TRBV7-8	.	TRBJ1-1	CASSAGPGEAFF	TGTGCCAGCAGCGCCGGACCCGGGGAAGCTTTCTTT
.	TRBV29-1	TRBD2	TRBJ2-1	CSASRGGRAPLQQFF	TGCAGCGCCTCAAGGGGCGGGAGGGCGCCGCTTCAGCAGTTCTTC
.	TRBV4-1	.	TRBJ2-7	CASSQGAPPYEQYF	TGCGCCAGCAGCCAAGGGGCCCCGCCCTACGAGCAGTACTTC
.	TRBV14	TRBD2	TRBJ2-1	CASSQERGGRDRFNEQFF	TGTGCCAGCAGCCAAGAGAGGGGAGGGCGGGATCGATTCAATGAGCAGTTCTTC
.	TRBV7-3	TRBD2	TRBJ2-3	CASSLPGGTQYF	TGTGCCAGCAGCCTCCCGGGGGGTACGCAGTATTTT
.	TRBV7-2	.	TRBJ2-1	CASSPAEGLGSSYNEQFF	TGTGCCAGCAGTCCAGCAGAAGGGCTGGGGAGCTCCTACAATGAGCAGTTCTTC
.	TRBV28	.	TRBJ2-3	CASSLQRDTQYF	TGTGCCAGCAGTTTACAAAGGGATACGCAGTATTTT
.	TRBV4-2	.	TRBJ1-2	CASSQGVRDGYTF	TGTGCCAGCAGCCAAGGTGTCAGGGATGGCTACACCTTC
once	TRBV7-2	.	TRBJ2-5	CASSLVGNPRGQETQYF	TGTGCCAGCAGCTTAGTGGGGAATCCGAGGGGCCAAGAGACCCAGTACTTC
.	TRBV9	.	TRBJ1-4	CASSFREGTNEKLFF	TGTGCCAGCAGCTTCAGGGAGGGAACTAATGAAAAACTGTTTTTT
.	TRBV19	.	TRBJ1-1	CASSIEYPRTAKNTEAFF	TGTGCCAGTAGTATAGAGTACCCACGGACAGCGAAGAACACTGAAGCTTTCTTT
.	TRBV29-1	.	TRBJ2-3	CSVEALAGASNDLDTQYF	TGCAGCGTTGAAGCCCTAGCCGGGGCCTCGAACGATTTGGATACGCAGTATTTT
.	TRBV5-6	TRBD1	TRBJ2-3	CASSSNHLDRGGTDTQYF	TGTGCCAGCAGCTCTAATCACCTTGACAGGGGAGGAACAGATACGCAGTATTTT
.	TRBV5-1	.	TRBJ2-7	CASSLVLGAYEQYF	TGCGCCAGCAGCTTGGTTCTGGGTGCTTACGAGCAGTACTTC
.	TRBV14	TRBD2	TRBJ2-1	CASSQGLTSADEQFF	TGTGCCAGCAGCCAAGGCCTAACTAGCGCCGATGAGCAGTTCTTC
.	TRBV6-4	TRBD1	TRBJ1-4	CASEPHRGLREKLFF	TGTGCCAGCGAACCACACAGGGGGCTTAGAGAAAAACTGTTTTTT
.	TRBV6-4	TRBD1	TRBJ1-3	CASSKDRPTTGNTIYF	TGTGCCAGCAGCAAGGACAGGCCCACTACTGGAAACACCATATATTTT
.	TRBV5-3	.	TRBJ2-7	CASYRGRDEQYF	TGTGCCAGCTACAGAGGGCGCGACGAGCAGTACTTC
.	TRBV19	.	TRBJ1-1	CASNSGAGTEAFF	TGTGCCAGTAATTCAGGGGCAGGGACTGAAGCTTTCTTT
.	TRBV28	TRBD1	TRBJ2-3	CASSPLDRGRGDTQYF	TGTGCCAGCAGCCCACTCGACAGGGGGCGTGGAGATACGCAGTATTTT
.	TRBV15	.	TRBJ2-3	CATSRDRQTQYF	TGTGCCACCAGCAGAGATAGACAAACGCAGTATTTT
.	TRBV28	.	TRBJ1-1	CASRYRVFTEAFF	TGTGCCAGCAGGTACAGGGTCTTCACTGAAGCTTTCTTT
.	TRBV7-9	TRBD1	TRBJ1-2	CASSGTGGNYGYTF	TGTGCCAGCAGCGGGACAGGGGGAAACTATGGCTACACCTTC
.	TRBV7-6	.	TRBJ2-7	CASSLGSEVQSICEQYF	TGTGCCAGCAGCTTGGGGTCGGAGGTACAGTCAATTTGTGAGCAGTACTTC
few	TRBV30	.	TRBJ2-7	CAWSVQGPGKLREQYF	TGTGCCTGGAGTGTACAAGGGCCAGGGAAGTTACGAGAGCAGTACTTC
.	TRBV27	TRBD2	TRBJ2-1	CASSFVGLAGVGEQFF	TGTGCCAGCAGTTTCGTAGGACTAGCGGGAGTAGGGGAGCAGTTCTTC
.	TRBV28	.	TRBJ1-2	CASSTGLESGYGYTF	TGTGCCAGCAGTACCGGACTGGAGAGTGGCTATGGCTACACCTTC
.	TRBV20-1	.	TRBJ1-1	CSARPGRAFF	TGCAGTGCTCGACCGGGGCGGGCTTTCTTT
.	TRBV30	.	TRBJ2-7	CAWRTGRSSYEQYF	TGTGCCTGGAGAACGGGACGCAGCTCCTACGAGCAGTACTTC
.	TRBV6-1	TRBD1	TRBJ2-4	CASIRDRECNIQYF	TGTGCCAGCATCCGGGACAGGGAATGTAACATTCAGTACTTC
.	TRBV18	.	TRBJ1-4	CASSPAAGDEKLFF	TGTGCCAGCTCCCCTGCGGCAGGGGATGAAAAACTGTTTTTT
.	TRBV28	TRBD1	TRBJ1-5	CASSFRRGQGALDQPQHF	TGTGCCAGCAGTTTTAGGAGGGGGCAGGGGGCACTTGATCAGCCCCAGCATTTT
.	TRBV10-3	.	TRBJ2-3	CAISALLTHTDTQYF	TGTGCCATCAGTGCTTTGTTAACCCACACAGATACGCAGTATTTT
.	TRBV7-3	TRBD1	TRBJ1-5	CASRGTGFEYSNQPQHF	TGTGCCAGCAGGGGGACAGGGTTTGAATATAGCAATCAGCCCCAGCATTTT
.	TRBV9	.	TRBJ2-5	CASSVTGKETQYF	TGTGCCAGCAGCGTAACGGGCAAAGAGACCCAGTACTTC
.	TRBV5-1	.	TRBJ1-1	CASSSRTGDTEAFF	TGCGCCAGCAGCTCCCGGACCGGGGACACTGAAGCTTTCTTT
.	TRBV9	TRBD1	TRBJ2-1	CASSVRTGGAEQFF	TGTGCCAGCAGCGTAAGGACAGGGGGTGCTGAGCAGTTCTTC
.	TRBV27	.	TRBJ1-1	CASKGRDTKAFF	TGTGCCAGCAAGGGGAGGGACACTAAAGCTTTCTTT
.	TRBV5-6	TRBD1	TRBJ1-5	CASSGPTGAGNQPQHF	TGTGCCAGCAGCGGTCCGACAGGGGCGGGCAATCAGCCCCAGCATTTT
.	TRBV1	.	TRBJ1-6	CTTPRQTNSPLHF	TGCACCACCCCCCGACAGACTAATTCACCCCTCCACTTT
.	TRBV7-9	TRBD2	TRBJ2-1	CASSPGLAGGPRPNEQFF	TGTGCCAGCAGCCCCGGACTAGCGGGAGGGCCCCGCCCCAATGAGCAGTTCTTC
once	TRBV28	.	TRBJ2-1	CASSFPHWERYNSYNEQFF	TGTGCCAGCAGTTTCCCCCATTGGGAGCGATATAACTCCTACAATGAGCAGTTCTTC
.	TRBV19	TRBD2	TRBJ2-1	CASTPGLAGANEQFF	TGTGCCAGTACCCCCGGACTAGCGGGAGCGAATGAGCAGTTCTTC
.	TRBV15	.	TRBJ1-4	CATSRVYVRRFTKEKLFF	TGTGCCACCAGCAGAGTTTATGTCCGAAGGTTTACCAAAGAAAAACTGTTTTTT
.	TRBV6-5	.	TRBJ1-5	CASSYTRENQPQHF	TGTGCCAGCAGTTACACCAGGGAGAATCAGCCCCAGCATTTT
.	TRBV9	.	TRBJ2-1	CASSVKQGGPYNEQFF	TGTGCCAGCAGCGTAAAGCAGGGGGGACCCTACAATGAGCAGTTCTTC
.	TRBV7-3	TRBD1	TRBJ1-2	CASSSSGGGGLDGYTF	TGTGCCAGCAGCTCATCAGGGGGAGGGGGCCTAGATGGCTACACCTTC
.	TRBV20-1	TRBD1	TRBJ1-1	CSARRQGAAFF	TGCAGTGCTAGGCGGCAGGGGGCGGCTTTCTTT